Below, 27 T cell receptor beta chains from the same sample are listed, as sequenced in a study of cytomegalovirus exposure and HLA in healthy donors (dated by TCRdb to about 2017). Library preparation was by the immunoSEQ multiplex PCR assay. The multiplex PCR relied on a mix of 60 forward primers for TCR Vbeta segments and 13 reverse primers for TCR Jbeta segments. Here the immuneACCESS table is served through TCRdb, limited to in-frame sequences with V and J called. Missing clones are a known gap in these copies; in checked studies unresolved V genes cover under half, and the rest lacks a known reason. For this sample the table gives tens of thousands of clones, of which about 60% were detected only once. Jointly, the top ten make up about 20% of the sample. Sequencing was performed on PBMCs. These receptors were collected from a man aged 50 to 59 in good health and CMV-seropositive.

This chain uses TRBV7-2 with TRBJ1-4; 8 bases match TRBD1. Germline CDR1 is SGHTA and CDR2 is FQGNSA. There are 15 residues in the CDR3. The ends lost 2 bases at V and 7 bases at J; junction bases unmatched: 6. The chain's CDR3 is CASSLIQDRAEKLFF. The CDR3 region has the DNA TGTGCCAGCAGCTTAATTCAGGACAGGGCTGAAAAACTGTTTTTT.

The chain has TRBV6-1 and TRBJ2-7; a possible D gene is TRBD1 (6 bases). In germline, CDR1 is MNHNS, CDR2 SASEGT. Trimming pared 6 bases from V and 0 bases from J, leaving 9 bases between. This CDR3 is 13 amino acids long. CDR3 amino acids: CASRSQGSYEQYF. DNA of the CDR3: TGTGCCAGCAGGTCACAGGGCTCCTACGAGCAGTACTTC.

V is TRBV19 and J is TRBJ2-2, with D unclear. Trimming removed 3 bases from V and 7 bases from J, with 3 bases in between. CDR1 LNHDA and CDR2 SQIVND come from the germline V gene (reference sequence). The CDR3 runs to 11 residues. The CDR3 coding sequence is TGTGCCAGTAGTATTATCGGGGAGCTGTTTTTT. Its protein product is CASSIIGELFF.

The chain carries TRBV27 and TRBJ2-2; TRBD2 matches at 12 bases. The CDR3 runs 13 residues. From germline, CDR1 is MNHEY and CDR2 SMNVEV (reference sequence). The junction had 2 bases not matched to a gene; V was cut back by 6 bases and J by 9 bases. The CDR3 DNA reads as TGTGCCAGCAGACTAGCGGGAGGTCGGGAGCTGTTTTTT. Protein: CASRLAGGRELFF.

CDR3 coding DNA: TGTGCCAGCAGCTTTGGTAGATACTACGAGCAGTACTTC. This encodes CASSFGRYYEQYF. The gene calls are TRBV7-2 and TRBJ2-7; D unclear. Germline-derived CDR1 and CDR2 are SGHTA and FQGNSA. This CDR3 is built from 13 residues. V was clipped by 3 bases and J by 3 bases, with 9 bases between them.

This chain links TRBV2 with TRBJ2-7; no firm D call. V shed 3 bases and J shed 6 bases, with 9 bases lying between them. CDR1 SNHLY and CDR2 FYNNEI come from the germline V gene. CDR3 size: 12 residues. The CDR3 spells CASSESSVEQYF. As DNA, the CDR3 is TGTGCCAGCAGTGAGTCTAGTGTCGAGCAGTACTTC.

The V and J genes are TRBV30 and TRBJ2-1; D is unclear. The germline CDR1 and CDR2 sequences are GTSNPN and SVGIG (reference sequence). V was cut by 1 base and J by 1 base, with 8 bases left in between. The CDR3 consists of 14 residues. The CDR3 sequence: CAWSASFSYNEQFF. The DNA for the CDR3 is TGTGCCTGGAGTGCAAGCTTTTCCTACAATGAGCAGTTCTTC.

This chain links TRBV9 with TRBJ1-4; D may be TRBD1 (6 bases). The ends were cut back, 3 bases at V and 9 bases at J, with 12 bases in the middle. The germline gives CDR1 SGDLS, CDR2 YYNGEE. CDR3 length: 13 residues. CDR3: CASSEETGKKLFF. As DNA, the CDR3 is TGTGCCAGCAGCGAGGAAACAGGGAAAAAACTGTTTTTT.

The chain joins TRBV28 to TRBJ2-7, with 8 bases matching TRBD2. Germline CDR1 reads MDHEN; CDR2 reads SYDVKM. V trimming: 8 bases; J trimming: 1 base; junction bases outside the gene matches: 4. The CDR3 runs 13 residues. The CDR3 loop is CASREGSSYEQYF. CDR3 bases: TGTGCCAGCCGGGAGGGAAGTTCCTACGAGCAGTACTTC.

The CDR3 reads CASSRGQGSEQFF. The CDR3 DNA reads TGTGCCAGCAGTAGGGGACAGGGGTCTGAGCAGTTCTTC. This sequence joins TRBV28 and TRBJ2-1; 10 nucleotides agree with TRBD1. Germline lookup yields CDR1 MDHEN and CDR2 SYDVKM. Trimming removed 5 bases from V and 9 bases from J; junction bases left unmatched: 4. The CDR3 extends over 13 amino acids.

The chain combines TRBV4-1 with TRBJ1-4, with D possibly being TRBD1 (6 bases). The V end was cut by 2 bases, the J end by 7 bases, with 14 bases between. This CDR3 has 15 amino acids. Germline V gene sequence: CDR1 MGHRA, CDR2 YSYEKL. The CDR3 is CASSQRGAAGEKLFF. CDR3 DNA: TGCGCCAGCAGCCAACGGGGGGCCGCGGGTGAAAAACTGTTTTTT.

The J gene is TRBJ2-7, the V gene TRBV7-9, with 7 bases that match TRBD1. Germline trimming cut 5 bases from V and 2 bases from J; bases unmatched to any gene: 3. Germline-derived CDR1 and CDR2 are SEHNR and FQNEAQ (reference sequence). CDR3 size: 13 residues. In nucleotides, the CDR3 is TGTGCCAGCAGCCCTCAGGGGGCCTACGAGCAGTACTTC. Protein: CASSPQGAYEQYF.

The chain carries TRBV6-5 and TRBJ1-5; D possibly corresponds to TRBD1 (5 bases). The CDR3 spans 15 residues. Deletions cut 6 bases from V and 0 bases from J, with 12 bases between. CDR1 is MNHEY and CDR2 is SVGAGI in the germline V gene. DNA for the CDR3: TGTGCCAGCAGACGCGACAGTTATAGCAATCAGCCCCAGCATTTT. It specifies CASRRDSYSNQPQHF.

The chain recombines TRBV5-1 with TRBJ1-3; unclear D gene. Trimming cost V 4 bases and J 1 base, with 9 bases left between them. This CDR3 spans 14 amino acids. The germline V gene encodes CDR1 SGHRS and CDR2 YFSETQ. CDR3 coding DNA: TGCGCCAGCAGCACGGGAGGTTCTGGAAACACCATATATTTT. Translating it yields CASSTGGSGNTIYF.

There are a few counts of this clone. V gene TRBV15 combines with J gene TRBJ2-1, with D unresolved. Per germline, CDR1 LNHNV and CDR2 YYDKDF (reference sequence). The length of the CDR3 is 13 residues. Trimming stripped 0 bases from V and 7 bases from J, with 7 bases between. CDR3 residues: CATSRDRGNEQFF. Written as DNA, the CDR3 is TGTGCCACCAGCAGAGATCGCGGAAATGAGCAGTTCTTC.

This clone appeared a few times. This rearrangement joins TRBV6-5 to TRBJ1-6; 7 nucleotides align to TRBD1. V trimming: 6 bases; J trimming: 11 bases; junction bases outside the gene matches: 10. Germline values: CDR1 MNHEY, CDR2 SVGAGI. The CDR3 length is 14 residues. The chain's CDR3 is CASSFDRARAPLHF. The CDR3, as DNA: TGTGCCAGCAGCTTCGACAGGGCGAGGGCACCCCTCCACTTT.

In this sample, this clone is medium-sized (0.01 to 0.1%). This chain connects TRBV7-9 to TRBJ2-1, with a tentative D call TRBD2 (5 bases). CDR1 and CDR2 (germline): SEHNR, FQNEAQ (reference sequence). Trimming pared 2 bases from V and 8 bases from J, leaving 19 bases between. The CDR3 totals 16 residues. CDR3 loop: CASSLRSSGSHHEQFF. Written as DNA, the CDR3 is TGTGCCAGCAGCTTACGTTCGTCGGGATCGCATCATGAGCAGTTCTTC. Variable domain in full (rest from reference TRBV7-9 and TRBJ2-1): DTGVSQNPRHKITKRGQNVTFRCDPISEHNRLYWYRQTLGQGPEFLTYFQNEAQLEKSRLLSDRFSAERPKGSFSTLEIQRTEQGDSAMYLCASSLRSSGSHHEQFFGPGTRLTVL.

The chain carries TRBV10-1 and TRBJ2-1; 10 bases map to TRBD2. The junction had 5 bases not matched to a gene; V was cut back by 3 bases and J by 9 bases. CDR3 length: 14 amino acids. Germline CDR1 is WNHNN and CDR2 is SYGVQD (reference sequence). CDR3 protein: CASSETSGNSEQFF. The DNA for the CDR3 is TGCGCCAGCAGTGAAACTAGCGGGAATAGTGAGCAGTTCTTC.

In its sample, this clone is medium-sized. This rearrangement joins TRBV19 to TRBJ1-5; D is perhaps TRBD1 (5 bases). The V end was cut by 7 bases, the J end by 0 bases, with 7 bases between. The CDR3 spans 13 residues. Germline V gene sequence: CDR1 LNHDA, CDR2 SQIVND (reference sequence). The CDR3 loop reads CASTGNSNQPQHF. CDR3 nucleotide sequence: TGTGCCAGTACAGGGAATAGCAATCAGCCCCAGCATTTT.

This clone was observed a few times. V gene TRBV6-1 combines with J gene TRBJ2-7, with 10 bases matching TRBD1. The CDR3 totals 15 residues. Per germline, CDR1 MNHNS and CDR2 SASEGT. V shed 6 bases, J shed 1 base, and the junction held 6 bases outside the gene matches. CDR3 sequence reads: CASRERQGASYEQYF. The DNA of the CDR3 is TGTGCCAGCAGGGAACGACAGGGGGCGTCCTACGAGCAGTACTTC.

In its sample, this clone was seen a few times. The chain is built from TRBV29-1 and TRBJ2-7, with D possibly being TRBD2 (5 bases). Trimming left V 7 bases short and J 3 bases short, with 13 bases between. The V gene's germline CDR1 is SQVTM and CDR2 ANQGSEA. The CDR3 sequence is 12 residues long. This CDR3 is CSAIKGGYEQYF. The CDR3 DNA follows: TGCAGCGCAATAAAAGGAGGCTACGAGCAGTACTTC.

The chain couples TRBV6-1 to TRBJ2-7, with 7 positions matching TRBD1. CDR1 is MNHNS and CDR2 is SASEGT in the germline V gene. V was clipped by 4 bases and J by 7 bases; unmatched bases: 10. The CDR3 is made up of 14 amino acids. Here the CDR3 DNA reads TGTGCCAGCAGTGGGTACAGGGGTCGATGGGAGCAGTACTTC. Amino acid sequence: CASSGYRGRWEQYF.

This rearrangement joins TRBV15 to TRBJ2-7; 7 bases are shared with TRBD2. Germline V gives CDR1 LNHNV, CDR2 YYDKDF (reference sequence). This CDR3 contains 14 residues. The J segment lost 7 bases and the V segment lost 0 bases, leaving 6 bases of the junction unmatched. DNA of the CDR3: TGTGCCACCAGCAGAGACAGCGGGATCGGGGAGCAGTACTTC. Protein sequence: CATSRDSGIGEQYF.

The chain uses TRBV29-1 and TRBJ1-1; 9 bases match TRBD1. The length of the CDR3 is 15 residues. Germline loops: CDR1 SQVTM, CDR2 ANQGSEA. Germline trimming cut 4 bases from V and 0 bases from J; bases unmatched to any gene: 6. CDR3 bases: TGCAGCGTTGCCCCGGGACAGGGAATGAACACTGAAGCTTTCTTT. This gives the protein CSVAPGQGMNTEAFF.

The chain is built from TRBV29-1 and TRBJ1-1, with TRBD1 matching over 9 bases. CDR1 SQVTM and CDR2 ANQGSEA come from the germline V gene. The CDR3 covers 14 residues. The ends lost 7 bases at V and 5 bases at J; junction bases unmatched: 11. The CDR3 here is CSGVNRGQHTEAFF. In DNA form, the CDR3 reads TGCAGCGGCGTGAACAGGGGGCAGCATACTGAAGCTTTCTTT. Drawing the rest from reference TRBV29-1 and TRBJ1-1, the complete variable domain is SAVISQKPSRDICQRGTSLTIQCQVDSQVTMMFWYRQQPGQSLTLIATANQGSEATYESGFVIDKFPISRPNLTFSTLTVSNMSPEDSSIYLCSGVNRGQHTEAFFGQGTRLTVV.

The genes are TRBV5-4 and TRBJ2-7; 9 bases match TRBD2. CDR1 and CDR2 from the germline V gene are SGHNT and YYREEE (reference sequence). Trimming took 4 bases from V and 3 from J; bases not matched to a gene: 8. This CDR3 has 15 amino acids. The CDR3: CASSPAQAGGYEQYF. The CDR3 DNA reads TGTGCCAGCAGCCCCGCCCAAGCGGGAGGCTACGAGCAGTACTTC. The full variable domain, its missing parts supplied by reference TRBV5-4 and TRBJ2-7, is ETGVTQSPTHLIKTRGQQVTLRCSSQSGHNTVSWYQQALGQGPQFIFQYYREEENGRGNFPPRFSGLQFPNYSSELNVNALELDDSALYLCASSPAQAGGYEQYFGPGTRLTVT.

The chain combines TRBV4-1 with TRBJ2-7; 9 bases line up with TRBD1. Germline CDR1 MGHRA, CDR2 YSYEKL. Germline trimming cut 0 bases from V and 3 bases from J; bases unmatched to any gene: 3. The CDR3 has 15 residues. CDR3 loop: CASSQDGQGIYEQYF. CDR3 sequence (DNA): TGCGCCAGCAGCCAAGACGGACAGGGGATCTACGAGCAGTACTTC.